Presented here are 20 T cell receptor beta chains from one specimen sequenced in a study of OX40 agonist ivuxolimab in advanced cancers. Sequencing was performed with immunoSEQ multiplex PCR; in TCRdb, only in-frame clones are kept and a portion is missing. The table shows about 18,000 clones, with roughly 85% occurring only once. This sample comprised CD4+ or CD8+ T cells sorted from blood, obtained in a trial of the OX40 agonist ivuxolimab. The receptors were sampled from an adult with an advanced solid tumor such as melanoma, head and neck, liver or kidney cancer.

The chain joins TRBV6-5 to TRBJ2-1, with no clear D. This CDR3 contains 15 residues. The germline CDR1 and CDR2 sequences are MNHEY and SVGAGI. Trimming took off 2 bases at V and 7 bases at J, with 15 bases between the two ends. CDR3: CASSYVLSLRNEQFF. The CDR3 region has the DNA TGTGCCAGCAGTTACGTTTTGAGCCTGCGGAATGAGCAGTTCTTC.

The chain couples TRBV15 to TRBJ2-1; D assignment may be TRBD1 or TRBD2 (5 bases each). V was trimmed by 5 bases and J by 2 bases, leaving 13 bases between them. Germline V lookup: CDR1 LNHNV, CDR2 YYDKDF (reference sequence). There are 15 residues in the CDR3. CDR3 residues: CATSPGQGPYNEQFF. The CDR3 DNA reads TGTGCCACCAGCCCGGGGCAAGGGCCCTACAATGAGCAGTTCTTC. Complete variable domain (other parts from reference TRBV15 and TRBJ2-1): DAMVIQNPRYQVTQFGKPVTLSCSQTLNHNVMYWYQQKSSQAPKLLFHYYDKDFNNEADTPDNFQSRRPNTSFCFLDIRSPGLGDTAMYLCATSPGQGPYNEQFFGPGTRLTVL.

V gene TRBV28 combines with J gene TRBJ2-7; weak D call: TRBD1 (6 bases). Trimming pared 4 bases from V and 1 base from J, leaving 14 bases between. The CDR3 has 15 amino acids. CDR1 is MDHEN and CDR2 is SYDVKM in the germline V gene. Here the CDR3 reads CASSSRTEPSYEQYF. The CDR3 DNA reads TGTGCCAGCAGTTCGAGGACAGAACCTTCCTACGAGCAGTACTTC. Using reference TRBV28 and TRBJ2-7 for the parts outside the CDR3, the full variable domain is DVKVTQSSRYLVKRTGEKVFLECVQDMDHENMFWYRQDPGLGLRLIYFSYDVKMKEKGDIPEGYSVSREKKERFSLILESASTNQTSMYLCASSSRTEPSYEQYFGPGTRLTVT.

The V and J genes are TRBV11-3 and TRBJ1-1; TRBD1 matches at 11 bases. The CDR3 runs to 14 residues. V lost 1 base to trimming and J lost 10 bases; unmatched junction nucleotides: 5. The germline CDR1 and CDR2 sequences are SGHNT and YENEEA. The CDR3 DNA reads as TGTGCCAGCAGCTTAGGGACAGGGGGCGGAGGAGCTTTCTTT. Residues: CASSLGTGGGGAFF.

The chain joins TRBV4-1 to TRBJ2-3, with a possible D match to TRBD1 (6 bases). This CDR3 has 14 residues. Trimming took 0 bases from V and 9 from J, leaving 13 bases between them. Germline CDR1 reads MGHRA; CDR2 reads YSYEKL. CDR3 residues: CASSQERTVDTQYF. The CDR3 nucleotides are TGCGCCAGCAGCCAAGAGAGGACAGTGGACACGCAGTATTTT.

About this clone itself: At one end, the junction sequence differs from germline, possibly due to a read error. V is TRBV29-1 and J is TRBJ2-2; 10 bases are shared with TRBD2. The CDR3 covers 15 residues. The germline V gene has CDR1 SQVTM and CDR2 ANQGSEA. The CDR3 DNA follows: TGCAGCGCCTTTCTCCTAGCGGGAGAACACCGGGGAGCTGTTTTT. Translation: CSAFLLAGEHRGAVF.

V gene TRBV5-1 combines with J gene TRBJ2-7, with TRBD2 as a possible D gene (6 bases). V was pared by 2 bases and J by 0 bases, with 12 bases between. Per germline, CDR1 SGHRS and CDR2 YFSETQ. This CDR3 comprises 15 residues. The CDR3 bases are TGCGCCAGCAGCTTTAATAGCGGTAACTCCTACGAGCAGTACTTC. Translation: CASSFNSGNSYEQYF.

This chain uses TRBV7-9 with TRBJ2-1; 13 bases are a match to TRBD2. Per the germline V gene, CDR1 is SEHNR and CDR2 is FQNEAQ (reference sequence). The CDR3 spans 16 residues. The J segment lost 5 bases and the V segment lost 6 bases, leaving 7 bases of the junction unmatched. CDR3 nucleotide sequence: TGTGCCAGCAGACCAGATGGACTAGCGGGAGACAATGAGCAGTTCTTC. It is translated as CASRPDGLAGDNEQFF.

This chain uses TRBV9 with TRBJ2-1; a weak D match, TRBD2 (6 bases). V was clipped by 0 bases and J by 8 bases, with 15 bases between them. The CDR3 has 15 residues. CDR1 and CDR2 (germline): SGDLS, YYNGEE. CDR3 sequence reads: CASSVAPGGGYEQFF. Here the CDR3 DNA reads TGTGCCAGCAGCGTAGCTCCCGGGGGAGGCTATGAGCAGTTCTTC.

The rearrangement joins TRBV27 to TRBJ2-7, with TRBD2 matching 12 bases. CDR3 length equals 18 residues. The V gene end was trimmed by 6 bases and the J gene end by 5 bases; junction bases not matched to a gene: 17. Germline lookup yields CDR1 MNHEY and CDR2 SMNVEV (reference sequence). This chain's CDR3 is CASSRLAALAGGDNEQYF. The CDR3 nucleotides read TGTGCCAGCAGCCGCCTTGCCGCTCTAGCGGGAGGGGACAACGAGCAGTACTTC.

J is TRBJ2-2 and V is TRBV11-3; perhaps TRBD2 as D (6 bases). CDR1 is SGHNT, CDR2 YENEEA, per germline. The CDR3 consists of 14 residues. The V end was cut by 4 bases, the J end by 6 bases, with 12 bases between. For the CDR3, the DNA is TGTGCCAGCAGCTCCGCTTGGGGGGCCGGGGAGCTGTTTTTT. As protein: CASSSAWGAGELFF.

This clone has a single count. The V and J genes are TRBV6-5 and TRBJ2-1; TRBD1 matches 7 bases. This CDR3 is 14 amino acids long. Germline V gene sequence: CDR1 MNHEY, CDR2 SVGAGI. Trimming removed 0 bases from V and 9 bases from J; junction bases left unmatched: 5. The CDR3 nucleotides are TGTGCCAGCAGTTACTCGACAGGGTTCGCTGAGCAGTTCTTC. Protein sequence: CASSYSTGFAEQFF.

Relative to its sample, this clone is medium-sized. This chain connects TRBV10-3 to TRBJ1-2; D ambiguous. CDR1 is ENHRY and CDR2 is SYGVKD in the germline V gene. This CDR3 comprises 14 residues. V was shortened by 2 bases and J by 0 bases, with 7 bases between the two germline ends. The CDR3 loop reads CAISEATPNYGYTF. The CDR3 nucleotides are TGTGCCATCAGTGAGGCGACACCTAACTATGGCTACACCTTC.

CDR3 sequence reads: CASSPGELGDTEAFF. The CDR3 DNA follows: TGCGCCAGCAGCCCCGGGGAGCTGGGGGACACTGAAGCTTTCTTT. The chain joins TRBV5-1 to TRBJ1-1, with TRBD1 as a possible D gene (5 bases). The V gene lost 4 bases and the J gene lost 3 bases, with 16 bases spanning the gap. The CDR3 totals 15 residues. In germline, CDR1 is SGHRS, CDR2 YFSETQ.

The J gene is TRBJ2-7, the V gene TRBV7-9; 8 bases match TRBD1. The CDR3 length is 14 residues. V was pared by 5 bases and J by 5 bases, with 8 bases of the junction left unmatched. Per the germline V gene, CDR1 is SEHNR and CDR2 is FQNEAQ (reference sequence). The CDR3 DNA is TGTGCCAGCAGCCCCAGGGACAGGCTTAACGAGCAGTACTTC. This sequence encodes CASSPRDRLNEQYF.

CDR3 DNA: TGTGCCAGCAGGCTTGGGATCTCCTACGAGCAGTACTTC. Its protein product is CASRLGISYEQYF. The chain recombines TRBV28 with TRBJ2-7; D uncertain. V was cut by 6 bases and J by 0 bases, with 9 bases left in between. CDR3 length: 13 residues. CDR1 and CDR2 (germline): MDHEN, SYDVKM.

The CDR3 loop reads CASRGRADQPQHF. In DNA, the CDR3 is TGTGCCAGTAGGGGACGCGCCGATCAGCCCCAGCATTTT. V and J are TRBV19 and TRBJ1-5; tentative D call: TRBD1 (5 bases). CDR3 length: 13 residues. Germline assignment: CDR1 LNHDA and CDR2 SQIVND (reference sequence). V gave up 6 bases and J gave up 5 bases, with 11 bases separating them.

This chain links TRBV13 with TRBJ2-1; TRBD2 agrees at 10 bases. J gave up 13 bases and V 5 bases, and 11 bases lay outside the gene matches. The CDR3 has 14 residues. Germline V gene lookup returns CDR1 PRHDT and CDR2 FYEKMQ (reference sequence). The CDR3 loop is CASSPRTSGKSQFF. CDR3 coding DNA: TGTGCCAGCAGCCCCAGAACTAGCGGGAAGAGTCAGTTCTTC.

This sequence joins TRBV29-1 and TRBJ2-7; 12 positions match TRBD1. Germline loops: CDR1 SQVTM, CDR2 ANQGSEA. This CDR3 is 13 amino acids long. V lost 6 bases and J lost 5; bases outside the gene matches: 5. CDR3: CSVGTGGWNEQYF. CDR3 in DNA: TGCAGCGTCGGGACAGGGGGCTGGAACGAGCAGTACTTC.

This clone appeared many times. V and J are TRBV19 and TRBJ2-1; 12 nucleotides line up with TRBD2. Germline trimming cut 3 bases from V and 3 bases from J; bases unmatched to any gene: 0. CDR1 and CDR2 from the germline V gene are LNHDA and SQIVND (reference sequence). The CDR3 extends over 15 amino acids. The CDR3 protein is CASSMTSGSYNEQFF. CDR3 DNA: TGTGCCAGTAGTATGACTAGCGGGAGCTACAATGAGCAGTTCTTC.